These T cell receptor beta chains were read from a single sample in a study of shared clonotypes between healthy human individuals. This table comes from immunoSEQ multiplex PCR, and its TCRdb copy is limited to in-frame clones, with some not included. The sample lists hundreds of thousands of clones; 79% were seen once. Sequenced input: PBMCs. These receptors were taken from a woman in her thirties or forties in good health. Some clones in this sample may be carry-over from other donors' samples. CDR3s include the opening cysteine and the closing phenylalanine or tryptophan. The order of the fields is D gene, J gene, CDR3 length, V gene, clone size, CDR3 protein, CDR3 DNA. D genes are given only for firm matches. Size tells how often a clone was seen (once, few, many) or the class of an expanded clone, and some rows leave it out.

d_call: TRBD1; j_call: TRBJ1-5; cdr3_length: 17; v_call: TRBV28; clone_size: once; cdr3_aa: CASSPPRTGVANQPQHF; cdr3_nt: TGTGCCAGCAGTCCCCCCCGGACAGGAGTAGCCAATCAGCCTCAGCATTTT
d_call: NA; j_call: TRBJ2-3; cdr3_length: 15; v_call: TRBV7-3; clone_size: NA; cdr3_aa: CASSGSGRSTDTQYF; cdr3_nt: TGTGCCAGCAGCGGTAGTGGAAGATCCACAGATACGCAGTATTTT
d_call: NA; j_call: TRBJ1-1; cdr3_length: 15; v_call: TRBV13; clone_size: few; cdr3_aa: CASSLDGRENTEAFF; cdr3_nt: TGTGCCAGCAGCTTAGATGGCCGGGAAAACACTGAAGCTTTCTTT
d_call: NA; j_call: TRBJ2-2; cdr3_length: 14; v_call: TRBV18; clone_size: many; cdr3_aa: CASSPRLNTGELFF; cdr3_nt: TGTGCCAGCTCACCACGGCTTAACACCGGGGAGCTGTTTTTT
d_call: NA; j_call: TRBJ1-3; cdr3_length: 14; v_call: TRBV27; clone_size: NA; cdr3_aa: CASSFRGNGNTIYF; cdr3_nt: TGTGCCAGCAGTTTCAGGGGAAATGGAAACACCATATATTTT
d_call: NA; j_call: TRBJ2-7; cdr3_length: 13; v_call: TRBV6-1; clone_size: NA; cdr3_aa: CAGGLSWGDEQYF; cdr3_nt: TGTGCCGGGGGGTTGAGCTGGGGCGACGAGCAGTACTTC
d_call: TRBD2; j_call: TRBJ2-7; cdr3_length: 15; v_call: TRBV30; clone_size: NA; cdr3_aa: CAWTPGLAGVDEQYF; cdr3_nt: TGTGCCTGGACCCCCGGGCTAGCGGGAGTAGACGAGCAGTACTTC
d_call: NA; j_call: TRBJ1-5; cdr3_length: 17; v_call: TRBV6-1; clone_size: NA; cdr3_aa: CASSEARTPYSNQPQHF; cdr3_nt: TGTGCCAGCAGTGAAGCCAGGACACCTTATAGCAATCAGCCCCAGCATTTT
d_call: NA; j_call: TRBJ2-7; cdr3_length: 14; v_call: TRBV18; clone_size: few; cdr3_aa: CASSPNWGGDEQYF; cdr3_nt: TGTGCCAGCTCTCCAAATTGGGGAGGTGACGAGCAGTACTTC
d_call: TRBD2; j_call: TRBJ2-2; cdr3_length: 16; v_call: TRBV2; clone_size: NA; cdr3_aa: CASKEGLAGNTGELFF; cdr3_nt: TGTGCCAGCAAGGAGGGACTAGCGGGGAACACCGGGGAGCTGTTTTTT
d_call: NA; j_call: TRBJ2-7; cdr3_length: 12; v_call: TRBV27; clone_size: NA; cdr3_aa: CASRTGSYEQYF; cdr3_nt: TGTGCCAGCAGAACAGGGTCGTACGAGCAGTACTTC
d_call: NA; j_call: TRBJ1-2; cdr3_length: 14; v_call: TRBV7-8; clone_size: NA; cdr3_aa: CASSLSQGLGGYTF; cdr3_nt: TGTGCCAGCAGCTTAAGTCAGGGCCTCGGGGGCTACACCTTC
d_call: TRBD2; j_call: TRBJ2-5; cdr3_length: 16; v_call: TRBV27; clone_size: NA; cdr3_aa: CASSPGLAGAIFSQYF; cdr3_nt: TGTGCCAGCAGTCCCGGACTAGCGGGGGCCATATTCAGTCAGTACTTC
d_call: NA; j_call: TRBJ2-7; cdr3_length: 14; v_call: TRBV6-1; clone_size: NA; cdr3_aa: CASRSPGPSYEQYF; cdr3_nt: TGTGCCAGCAGGTCACCGGGACCGTCCTACGAGCAGTACTTC
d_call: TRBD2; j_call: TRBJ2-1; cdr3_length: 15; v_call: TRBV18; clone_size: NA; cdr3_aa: CASSPTSGEYNEQFF; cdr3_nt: TGTGCCAGCTCACCGACTAGCGGAGAATACAATGAGCAGTTCTTC
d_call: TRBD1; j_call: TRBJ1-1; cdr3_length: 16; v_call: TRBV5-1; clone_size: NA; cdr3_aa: CASSLVFQGADTGAFF; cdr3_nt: TGCGCCAGCAGCTTGGTTTTTCAGGGGGCTGACACTGGAGCTTTCTTT
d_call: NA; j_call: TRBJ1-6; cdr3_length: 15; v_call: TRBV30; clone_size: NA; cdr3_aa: CAWVTPGPKVSPLHF; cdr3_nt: TGTGCCTGGGTAACGCCGGGCCCAAAAGTTTCACCCCTCCACTTT
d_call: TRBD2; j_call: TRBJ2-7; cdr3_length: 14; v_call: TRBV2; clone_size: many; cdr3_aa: CASSPGLGSYEQYF; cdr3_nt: TGTGCCAGCAGTCCGGGACTAGGCTCCTACGAGCAGTACTTC
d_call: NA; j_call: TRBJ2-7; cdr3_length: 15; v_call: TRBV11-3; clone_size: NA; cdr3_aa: CASSLKPGHNYEQYF; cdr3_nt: TGTGCCAGCAGCTTAAAGCCGGGACACAACTACGAGCAGTACTTC
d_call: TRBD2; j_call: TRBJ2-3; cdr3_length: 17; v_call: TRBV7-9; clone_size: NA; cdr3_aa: CASSPQQTSGSTDTQYF; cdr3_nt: TGTGCCAGCAGCCCTCAACAAACTAGCGGGAGTACAGATACGCAGTATTTT
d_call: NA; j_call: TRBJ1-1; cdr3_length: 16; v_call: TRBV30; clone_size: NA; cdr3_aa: CAWSESLRQGNTEAFF; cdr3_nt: TGTGCCTGGAGTGAGTCTTTGAGGCAGGGGAACACTGAAGCTTTCTTT
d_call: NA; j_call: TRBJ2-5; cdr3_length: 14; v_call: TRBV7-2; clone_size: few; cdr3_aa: CASSLGLHQETQYF; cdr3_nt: TGTGCCAGCAGCTTAGGGCTGCACCAAGAGACCCAGTACTTC
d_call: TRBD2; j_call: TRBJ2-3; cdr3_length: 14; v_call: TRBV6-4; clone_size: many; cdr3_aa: CASGAGGSTDTQYF; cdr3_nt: TGTGCCAGCGGGGCGGGAGGCTCCACAGATACGCAGTATTTT
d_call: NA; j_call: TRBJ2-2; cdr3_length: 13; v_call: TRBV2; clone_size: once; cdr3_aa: CASTWLGTGELFF; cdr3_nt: TGTGCCAGCACGTGGTTGGGCACCGGGGAGCTGTTTTTT
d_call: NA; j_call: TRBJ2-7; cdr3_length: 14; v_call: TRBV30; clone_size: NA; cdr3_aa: CAWTVGAGTHEQYF; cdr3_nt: TGTGCCTGGACCGTAGGGGCAGGGACACACGAGCAGTACTTC
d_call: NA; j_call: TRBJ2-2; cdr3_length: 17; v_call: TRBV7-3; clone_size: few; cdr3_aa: CASSLTIASDGTGELFF; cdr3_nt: TGTGCCAGCAGCTTAACGATCGCTTCCGACGGCACCGGGGAGCTGTTTTTT
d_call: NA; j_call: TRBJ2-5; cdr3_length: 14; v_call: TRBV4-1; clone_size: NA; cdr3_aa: CASSQDFGLETQYF; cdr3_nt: TGCGCCAGCAGCCAAGATTTTGGACTAGAGACCCAGTACTTC
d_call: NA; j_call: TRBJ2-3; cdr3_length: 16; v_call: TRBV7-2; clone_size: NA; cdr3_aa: CASSLDPGDSTDTQYF; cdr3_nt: TGTGCCAGCAGCTTAGACCCGGGAGACAGCACAGATACGCAGTATTTT
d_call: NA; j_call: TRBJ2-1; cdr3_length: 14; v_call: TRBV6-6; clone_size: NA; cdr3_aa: CASSNPDLTREQFF; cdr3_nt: TGTGCCAGCAGTAACCCGGACTTAACAAGGGAGCAGTTCTTC
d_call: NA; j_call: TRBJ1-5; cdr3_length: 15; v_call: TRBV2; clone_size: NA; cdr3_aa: CASSDLVAGSQPQHF; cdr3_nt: TGTGCCAGCAGTGATCTGGTAGCGGGGAGTCAGCCCCAGCATTTT
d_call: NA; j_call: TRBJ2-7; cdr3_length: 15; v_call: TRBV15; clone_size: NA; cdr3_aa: CATSRYLAGSYEQYF; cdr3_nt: TGTGCCACCAGCAGATACTTAGCCGGGAGTTACGAGCAGTACTTC
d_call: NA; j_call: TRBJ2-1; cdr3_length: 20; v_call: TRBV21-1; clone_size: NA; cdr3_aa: CASSKRGAGGRGGCHNEQFF; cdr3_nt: TGTGCCAGCAGCAAACGCGGAGCGGGAGGTAGGGGTGGGTGTCACAATGAGCAGTTCTTC
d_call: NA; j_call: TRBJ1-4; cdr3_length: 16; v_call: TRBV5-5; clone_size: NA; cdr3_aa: CASSTGTVKTNEKLFF; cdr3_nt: TGTGCCAGCAGCACCGGGACTGTGAAGACAAATGAAAAACTGTTTTTT
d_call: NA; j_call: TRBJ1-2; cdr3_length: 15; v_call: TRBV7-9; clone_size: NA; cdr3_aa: CASSRKTGLFYGYTF; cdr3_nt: TGTGCCAGCAGCCGAAAAACCGGGCTCTTCTATGGCTACACCTTC
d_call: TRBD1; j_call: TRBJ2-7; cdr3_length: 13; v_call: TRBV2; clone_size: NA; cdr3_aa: CASSSRGLGEQYF; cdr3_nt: TGTGCCAGCAGTTCAAGGGGGCTAGGTGAGCAGTACTTC
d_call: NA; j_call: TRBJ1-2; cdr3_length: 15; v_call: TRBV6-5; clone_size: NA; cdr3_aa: CASSPLDTGNYGYTF; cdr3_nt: TGTGCCAGCAGTCCCCTGGACACTGGTAACTATGGCTACACCTTC
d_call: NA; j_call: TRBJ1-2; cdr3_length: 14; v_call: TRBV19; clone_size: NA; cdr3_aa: CASSMGGSNYGYTF; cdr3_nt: TGTGCCAGTAGTATGGGCGGATCTAACTATGGCTACACCTTC
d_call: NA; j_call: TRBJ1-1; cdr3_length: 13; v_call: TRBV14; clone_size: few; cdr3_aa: CASSQELTAEAFF; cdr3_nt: TGTGCCAGCAGCCAAGAATTGACGGCTGAAGCTTTCTTT
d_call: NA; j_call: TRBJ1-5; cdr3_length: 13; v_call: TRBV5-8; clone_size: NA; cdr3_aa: CASSLGRDQPQHF; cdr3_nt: TGTGCCAGCAGCTTGGGCAGGGATCAGCCCCAGCATTTT
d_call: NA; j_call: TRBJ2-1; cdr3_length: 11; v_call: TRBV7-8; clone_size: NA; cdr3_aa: CASSSGDEQFF; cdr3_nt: TGTGCCAGCAGCTCCGGCGATGAGCAGTTCTTC
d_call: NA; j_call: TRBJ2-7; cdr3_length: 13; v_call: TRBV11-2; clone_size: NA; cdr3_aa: CASSLELPYEQYF; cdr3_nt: TGTGCCAGCAGCTTAGAACTCCCTTACGAGCAGTACTTC
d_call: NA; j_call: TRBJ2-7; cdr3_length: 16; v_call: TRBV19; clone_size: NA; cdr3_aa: CASSSPGLTAVYEQYF; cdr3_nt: TGTGCCAGTAGTTCACCGGGACTCACGGCCGTCTACGAGCAGTACTTC
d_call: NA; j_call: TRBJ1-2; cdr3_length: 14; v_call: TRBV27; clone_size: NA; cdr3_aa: CASSPRVTGWGYTF; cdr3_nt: TGTGCCAGCAGTCCTAGGGTTACAGGGTGGGGCTACACCTTC
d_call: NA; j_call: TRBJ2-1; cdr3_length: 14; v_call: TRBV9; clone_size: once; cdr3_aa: CASSPSKGAWEQFF; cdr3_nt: TGTGCCAGCAGCCCCAGCAAAGGGGCCTGGGAGCAGTTCTTC
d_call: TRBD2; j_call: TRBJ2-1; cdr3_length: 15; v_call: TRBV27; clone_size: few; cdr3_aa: CASRPSGSSYNEQFF; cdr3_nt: TGTGCCAGCAGACCAAGCGGGAGCTCCTACAATGAGCAGTTCTTC
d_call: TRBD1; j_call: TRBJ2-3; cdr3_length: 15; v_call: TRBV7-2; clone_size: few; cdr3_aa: CASSLATGVSDTQYF; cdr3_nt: TGTGCCAGCAGCCTGGCGACAGGGGTTTCAGATACGCAGTATTTT